This record concerns one TCR beta chain sequence. All donors came from Russia, were Caucasian and healthy, and spanned ages roughly 6 to 95. V was clipped by 6 bases and J by 0 bases; unmatched bases: 11. CDR1 is SGHTA, CDR2 FQGNSA, per germline. CDR3 length equals 17 residues. For the second PCR, which ran for 7 to 11 cycles, a sample-barcoded 5' primer and a J-beta primer mix were used. Each CDR3 protein is one row after TCRdb ran MiXCR on the 5' RACE reads. The sample shows 1.5 million to 2 million distinct CDR3 sequences, around half of them seen only once. This entry is derived from a study of blood T cells in healthy people across ages.

The source of this sequence is a woman between 40 and 50 years old in good health. The gene calls are TRBV7-2 and TRBJ2-4, with 7 bases lining up with TRBD1. The material sequenced was blood. CDR3 DNA sequence: TGTGCCAGCAGTTCCTCCGGGACAGTTATAGCCAAAAACATTCAGTACTTC. Its protein is CASSSSGTVIAKNIQYF.